One sample yielded the 24 T cell receptor beta chains listed below, sequenced in a study of blood T cell repertoires in COVID-19. TCRdb's copy holds only in-frame clones and misses some; the assay was immunoSEQ multiplex PCR. Found here are about 180,000 clones, roughly 79% of them singletons; the top ten hold 26%. The sequenced sample consisted of peripheral blood. The receptors were sampled from a woman between 65 and 79 years old with acute or convalescent COVID-19.

This chain links TRBV7-9 with TRBJ1-2; 7 bases align to TRBD1. Germline CDR1 SEHNR, CDR2 FQNEAQ (reference sequence). After removal of 3 bases from V and 8 bases from J, the junction contained 12 bases not matched to a gene. The CDR3 is 15 amino acids. CDR3 protein: CASSFVTGALVGYTF. The CDR3, as DNA: TGTGCCAGCAGCTTTGTTACAGGGGCCCTCGTGGGCTACACCTTC.

The chain employs TRBV6-5 and TRBJ2-7; 10 nucleotides align to TRBD1. The CDR3 is 15 residues long. The V gene's germline CDR1 is MNHEY and CDR2 SVGAGI. V was clipped by 5 bases and J by 1 base; unmatched bases: 5. The CDR3 spells CASSIRDRGSYEQYF. Here the CDR3 DNA reads TGTGCCAGCAGTATCCGGGACAGGGGATCCTACGAGCAGTACTTC.

The chain employs TRBV11-3 and TRBJ2-5; a possible D gene is TRBD2 (5 bases). This CDR3 contains 12 residues. The V and J ends lost 1 base and 7 bases respectively, with 7 bases between them. CDR1 and CDR2 from the germline V gene are SGHNT and YENEEA. The CDR3 here is CASSLGRGTQYF. CDR3 nucleotides: TGTGCCAGCAGCTTAGGCCGGGGGACCCAGTACTTC.

The chain links TRBV12-3 or TRBV12-4 to TRBJ2-5; D possibly corresponds to TRBD2 (5 bases). The CDR3 runs 12 residues. Trimming removed 2 bases at V and 5 bases at J, with 6 bases between. The chain's CDR3 is CASSLREETQYF. The CDR3 DNA reads TGTGCCAGCAGTTTAAGGGAGGAGACCCAGTACTTC.

CDR3 coding DNA: TGTGCCTTCGAGGGACAGAAACATCAGCCCCAGCATTTT. As protein: CAFEGQKHQPQHF. V and J are TRBV27 and TRBJ1-5; TRBD1 matches at 7 bases. V lost 11 bases to trimming and J lost 5 bases; unmatched junction nucleotides: 9. Germline CDR1 and CDR2: MNHEY and SMNVEV (reference sequence). CDR3 length: 13 residues.

This chain joins TRBV30 and TRBJ2-5, with 9 positions matching TRBD1. This CDR3 is built from 18 residues. After removal of 0 bases from V and 7 bases from J, the junction contained 18 bases not matched to a gene. In germline, CDR1 is GTSNPN, CDR2 SVGIG (reference sequence). The CDR3 DNA sequence: TGTGCCTGGAGTGTACCCCGGGATCCGGGACAGGGTCGGGGGACCCAGTACTTC. Residues: CAWSVPRDPGQGRGTQYF.

The chain's CDR3 is CASRDRGTNEQYF. CDR3 DNA: TGTGCCAGCCGGGACAGGGGAACCAACGAGCAGTACTTC. The chain recombines TRBV19 with TRBJ2-7, with 10 bases matching TRBD1. The germline V gene has CDR1 LNHDA and CDR2 SQIVND (reference sequence). CDR3 length equals 13 residues. V shed 9 bases, J shed 5 bases, and the junction held 7 bases outside the gene matches.

The chain uses TRBV6-6 and TRBJ2-5; TRBD2 matches 7 bases. The CDR3 extends over 15 amino acids. V dropped 8 bases and J dropped 0; count of bases not matched to a gene: 9. Per the germline V gene, CDR1 is MNHNY and CDR2 is SVGAGI (reference sequence). CDR3 in DNA: TGTGCCAGCTCCCGATCCAGCGGGGACCAAGAGACCCAGTACTTC. It codes for CASSRSSGDQETQYF.

V usage is TRBV27 and J usage is TRBJ1-6; 10 nucleotides agree with TRBD1. CDR1 and CDR2 (germline): MNHEY, SMNVEV (reference sequence). CDR3 size: 16 residues. V shed 5 bases and J 5 bases; nucleotides not matched to a gene: 6. CDR3 amino acids: CASSPGTGADNSPLHF. Written as DNA, the CDR3 is TGTGCCAGCAGTCCCGGGACAGGGGCTGATAATTCACCCCTCCACTTT.

J is TRBJ1-1 and V is TRBV24-1, with 7 bases lining up with TRBD1. The junction had 4 bases not matched to a gene; V was cut back by 6 bases and J by 1 base. This CDR3 region has 14 residues. Germline V gene sequence: CDR1 KGHDR, CDR2 SFDVKD. CDR3: CATSTGTANTEAFF. The DNA for the CDR3 is TGTGCCACCAGTACCGGGACAGCGAACACTGAAGCTTTCTTT.

This CDR3 reads CASSLVGDYNEQFF. CDR3 DNA sequence: TGTGCCAGCAGTTTGGTAGGGGACTACAATGAGCAGTTCTTC. The chain has TRBV28 and TRBJ2-1; D possibly corresponds to TRBD1 (5 bases). The germline V gene encodes CDR1 MDHEN and CDR2 SYDVKM. The CDR3 sequence is 14 residues long. V was trimmed by 3 bases and J by 3 bases, leaving 9 bases between them.

This clone was counted at least ten times. The rearrangement joins TRBV7-2 to TRBJ2-3, with 7 bases lining up with TRBD1. In germline, CDR1 is SGHTA, CDR2 FQGNSA. Trimming cost V 3 bases and J 2 bases; bases outside gene matches: 5. This CDR3 has 15 residues. As DNA, the CDR3 is TGTGCCAGCAGCTTCCGGGACAGCATCACAGATACGCAGTATTTT. Translating it yields CASSFRDSITDTQYF.

J is TRBJ2-1 and V is TRBV10-1, with D tentatively TRBD1 (6 bases). The V and J ends lost 2 bases and 7 bases respectively, with 12 bases between them. Germline CDR1 is WNHNN and CDR2 is SYGVQD (reference sequence). There are 14 residues in the CDR3. As DNA, the CDR3 is TGCGCCAGCAGTGAGGAGGGGGTATTGAATGAGCAGTTCTTC. Amino acid sequence: CASSEEGVLNEQFF.

CDR3 region: CASSLAAGLNNNEQFF. CDR3 in DNA: TGCGCCAGCAGCTTGGCGGCAGGATTGAATAACAATGAGCAGTTCTTC. The chain is built from TRBV5-1 and TRBJ2-1; D is unclear. V lost 0 bases and J 5 bases, leaving 15 bases between the germline ends. Germline lookup yields CDR1 SGHRS and CDR2 YFSETQ. The length of the CDR3 is 16 residues.

This chain links TRBV7-8 with TRBJ2-2; tentative D call: TRBD1 (5 bases). The V gene's germline CDR1 is SGHVS and CDR2 FQNEAQ. This CDR3 has 14 amino acids. Trimming cost V 1 base and J 3 bases, with 6 bases left between them. The chain's CDR3 is CASSLEGYTGELFF. CDR3 DNA sequence: TGTGCCAGCAGCTTAGAGGGGTACACCGGGGAGCTGTTTTTT.

The J gene is TRBJ2-1, the V gene TRBV20-1, with 8 nucleotides matching TRBD2. Unmatched junction bases numbered 10, after V lost 3 bases and J lost 3 bases. Germline values: CDR1 DFQATT, CDR2 SNEGSKA (reference sequence). CDR3 length: 16 amino acids. The chain's CDR3 is CSASEWLAGRYNEQFF. The CDR3 DNA reads TGCAGTGCTAGTGAGTGGTTAGCGGGACGCTACAATGAGCAGTTCTTC.

CDR3 residues: CASSLFARSNEQFF. The CDR3, as DNA: TGTGCCAGCAGCTTGTTTGCTAGGAGCAATGAGCAGTTCTTC. The rearrangement links TRBV5-6 to TRBJ2-1; D uncertain. V was trimmed by 1 base and J by 6 bases, leaving 11 bases between them. This CDR3 contains 14 residues. From germline, CDR1 is SGHDT and CDR2 YYEEEE.

CDR3 protein: CASSLARVNTEAFF. The DNA of the CDR3 is TGTGCCAGCAGCTTAGCGAGAGTGAACACTGAAGCTTTCTTT. The genes are TRBV7-9 and TRBJ1-1; no firm D call. This CDR3 spans 14 amino acids. The germline CDR1 and CDR2 sequences are SEHNR and FQNEAQ (reference sequence). Trimming took 0 bases from V and 0 from J, leaving 5 bases between them.

The chain carries TRBV7-9 and TRBJ2-1; TRBD1 aligns across 8 bases. V lost 8 bases and J lost 3; bases outside the gene matches: 6. CDR3 size: 14 residues. Looked up from germline, CDR1 is SEHNR and CDR2 is FQNEAQ (reference sequence). The CDR3 DNA is TGTGCCAGCCGCACCGGGACAGGCTACAATGAGCAGTTCTTC. Its translation: CASRTGTGYNEQFF.

The rearrangement links TRBV2 to TRBJ2-5, with TRBD2 identical over 10 bases. CDR1 SNHLY and CDR2 FYNNEI come from the germline V gene. The CDR3 is 13 residues long. With V trimmed by 8 bases and J by 7 bases, 7 bases remained unmatched. CDR3 nucleotide sequence: TGTGCCAGCGGAGCGGGAGGGGGTGGGACCCAGTACTTC. This encodes CASGAGGGGTQYF.

The V gene is TRBV7-9, the J gene TRBJ1-2; 8 positions agree with TRBD1. The CDR3 runs 14 residues. Germline CDR1 and CDR2: SEHNR and FQNEAQ (reference sequence). V shed 1 base, J shed 4 bases, and the junction held 2 bases outside the gene matches. The CDR3 region has the DNA TGTGCCAGCAGCTTAGTGCAGGGGGCCTATGGCTACACCTTC. This translates into CASSLVQGAYGYTF.

This clone has just a few counts. V usage is TRBV5-4 and J usage is TRBJ2-1, with 7 bases fitting TRBD2. The CDR3 has 15 amino acids. V shed 2 bases, J shed 5 bases, and the junction held 7 bases outside the gene matches. Per germline, CDR1 SGHNT and CDR2 YYREEE (reference sequence). This CDR3 reads CASSFVGRSHNEQFF. CDR3 coding DNA: TGTGCCAGCAGCTTCGTCGGGAGGTCCCACAATGAGCAGTTCTTC.

The V call is TRBV2, the J call TRBJ2-3; weak D call: TRBD1 (5 bases). V lost 2 bases to trimming and J lost 2 bases, with 8 bases between them. This CDR3 spans 14 amino acids. Germline assignment: CDR1 SNHLY and CDR2 FYNNEI. The CDR3 protein is CASSEQGLTDTQYF. The CDR3, as DNA: TGTGCCAGCAGTGAACAGGGTCTCACAGATACGCAGTATTTT.

The V gene is TRBV5-1, the J gene TRBJ1-1; D gene ambiguous. The CDR3 runs 14 residues. Germline assignment: CDR1 SGHRS and CDR2 YFSETQ. Trimming removed 6 bases at V and 0 bases at J, with 12 bases between. In DNA, the CDR3 is TGCGCCAGCAATACCGGGGATTTGAACACTGAAGCTTTCTTT. This translates into CASNTGDLNTEAFF.